A selection of T cell receptor beta chains follows, all from one sample in a study of PD-1 blockade in classical Hodgkin lymphoma. Measured with immunoSEQ multiplex PCR; TCRdb has only the in-frame clones, and not every one. The sample yields some 90,000 clones, approximately 86% seen once. This sample comprised peripheral blood mononuclear cells (PBMCs), obtained before the fourth cycle of nivolumab. The receptors here all came from a human donor with classical Hodgkin lymphoma. The CDR3 runs from the conserved cysteine through the conserved F or W. Each record gives: V gene, D gene, CDR3 length, clone size, J gene, CDR3 DNA, CDR3 protein. D genes are given only for firm matches. Part of the rows lack a size; the others show once, few, many or a class for expanded clones.

V: TRBV7-9; D: .; length: 14; size: .; J: TRBJ2-1; DNA: TGTGCCAGCAGCTTAGCGCGGTCCCAGGATGAGCAGTTCTTC; CDR3: CASSLARSQDEQFF
V: TRBV5-6; D: .; length: 12; size: .; J: TRBJ2-7; DNA: TGTGCCAGCAGCTTGGACACCTACGAGCAGTACTTC; CDR3: CASSLDTYEQYF
V: TRBV15; D: TRBD1; length: 14; size: .; J: TRBJ2-1; DNA: TGTGCCACCAGCTCCCGGGACAGCTACACGGAGCAGTTCTTC; CDR3: CATSSRDSYTEQFF
V: TRBV5-6; D: .; length: 17; size: .; J: TRBJ2-7; DNA: TGTGCCAGCAGCTTGAGCGGTCGGGGCCTTAGTCACTACGAGCAGTACTTC; CDR3: CASSLSGRGLSHYEQYF
V: TRBV27; D: .; length: 16; size: .; J: TRBJ2-6; DNA: TGTGCCAGCAGTTTAATGGGCGGCTCTGGGGCCAACGTCCTGACTTTC; CDR3: CASSLMGGSGANVLTF
V: TRBV5-1; D: .; length: 15; size: .; J: TRBJ1-4; DNA: TGCGCCAGCAGCTCCCAGACAGATACTAATGAAAAACTGTTTTTT; CDR3: CASSSQTDTNEKLFF
V: TRBV14; D: .; length: 14; size: medium-sized; J: TRBJ2-5; DNA: TGTGCCAGCAGCCAAGATTGGCAAGGGGAGACCCAGTACTTC; CDR3: CASSQDWQGETQYF
V: TRBV29-1; D: .; length: 13; size: .; J: TRBJ2-1; DNA: TGCAGCGTCCGTCGGGGGACCTACAATGAGCAGTTCTTC; CDR3: CSVRRGTYNEQFF
V: TRBV28; D: TRBD1; length: 15; size: few; J: TRBJ2-7; DNA: TGTGCCAGCAGTTTAGGGACAGGGCCCCTCGGCGAGCAGTACTTC; CDR3: CASSLGTGPLGEQYF
V: TRBV7-9; D: .; length: 12; size: .; J: TRBJ1-2; DNA: TGTGCCAGCAGCTTGGACGGACGATTCTACACCTTC; CDR3: CASSLDGRFYTF
V: TRBV4-3; D: .; length: 15; size: few; J: TRBJ2-7; DNA: TGCGCCAGCAGCCAAGCTAGGCTAGCGTCCTACGAGCAGTACTTC; CDR3: CASSQARLASYEQYF
V: TRBV6-1; D: .; length: 18; size: .; J: TRBJ1-1; DNA: TGTGCCAGCAGTGAAGCGCTCAGGACAGATTATATGAACACTGAAGCTTTCTTT; CDR3: CASSEALRTDYMNTEAFF
V: TRBV18; D: .; length: 12; size: .; J: TRBJ1-5; DNA: TGTGCCAGCTCACCAGGTATCCAGCCCCAGCATTTT; CDR3: CASSPGIQPQHF
V: TRBV4-1; D: .; length: 15; size: .; J: TRBJ2-7; DNA: TGCGCCAGCAGCCAAGATAGGGGGACTTTCTACGAGCAGTACTTC; CDR3: CASSQDRGTFYEQYF
V: TRBV7-2; D: .; length: 15; size: once; J: TRBJ2-5; DNA: TGTGCCAGCAAATATCGGGGCGTTGGGGTAGAGACCCAGTACTTC; CDR3: CASKYRGVGVETQYF
V: TRBV7-2; D: .; length: 15; size: .; J: TRBJ2-2; DNA: TGTGCCAGCAGCTTAGTACCCGGGTCCACCGGGGAGCTGTTTTTT; CDR3: CASSLVPGSTGELFF
V: TRBV19; D: .; length: 13; size: .; J: TRBJ2-1; DNA: TGTGCCAGTAGTGACCTCCGGGGTACGGAGCAGTTCTTC; CDR3: CASSDLRGTEQFF
V: TRBV28; D: TRBD2; length: 14; size: .; J: TRBJ2-7; DNA: TGTGCCAGCAGTTTGGGGACTAGTGCCCTCGAGCAGTACTTC; CDR3: CASSLGTSALEQYF
V: TRBV5-1; D: TRBD1; length: 13; size: .; J: TRBJ2-3; DNA: TGCGCCAGCAGCTTAGGACAGGGGGGTACGCAGTATTTT; CDR3: CASSLGQGGTQYF
V: TRBV5-1; D: .; length: 17; size: few; J: TRBJ1-3; DNA: TGCGCCAGCAGCTCACTCCCACAGGGCAACTCTGGAAACACCATATATTTT; CDR3: CASSSLPQGNSGNTIYF
V: TRBV5-1; D: TRBD2; length: 16; size: .; J: TRBJ2-3; DNA: TGCGCCAGCAGCCCCGGGGTAGCGGGTAGCACAGATACGCAGTATTTT; CDR3: CASSPGVAGSTDTQYF
V: TRBV4-2; D: TRBD1; length: 17; size: .; J: TRBJ2-7; DNA: TGTGCTAGCAGCCCAAGAACCGGACAGGCCGACTCCTACGAGCAGTACTTC; CDR3: CASSPRTGQADSYEQYF
V: TRBV11-2; D: .; length: 14; size: once; J: TRBJ2-7; DNA: TGTGCCAGCAGCCCTCGGGACGGGCCCTCCGAGCAGTACTTC; CDR3: CASSPRDGPSEQYF
V: TRBV5-5; D: .; length: 15; size: few; J: TRBJ2-5; DNA: TGTGCCAGCAGCGGAACCGGGACAAACCAAGAGACCCAGTACTTC; CDR3: CASSGTGTNQETQYF
V: TRBV2; D: .; length: 13; size: .; J: TRBJ2-3; DNA: TGTGCCAGCAGTCAGGACGGCACAGATACGCAGTATTTT; CDR3: CASSQDGTDTQYF
V: TRBV6-4; D: .; length: 14; size: .; J: TRBJ2-1; DNA: TGTGCCAGCAGTGACGGGTCGGGAGCAAATGAGCAGTTCTTC; CDR3: CASSDGSGANEQFF
V: TRBV7-2; D: TRBD2; length: 15; size: .; J: TRBJ2-2; DNA: TGTGCCAGCAGCTTACGACTAGCGGTCACCGGGGAGCTGTTTTTT; CDR3: CASSLRLAVTGELFF
V: TRBV13; D: .; length: 14; size: once; J: TRBJ1-3; DNA: TGTGCCAGCAGCTTACGGACGGTAGGAAACACCATATATTTT; CDR3: CASSLRTVGNTIYF
V: TRBV9; D: .; length: 14; size: .; J: TRBJ2-7; DNA: TGTGCCAGCAGCGTAGCCGGGACCTCGTACGAGCAGTACTTC; CDR3: CASSVAGTSYEQYF
V: TRBV2; D: .; length: 14; size: .; J: TRBJ2-2; DNA: TGTGCCAGCGCGCGGGACATGAACACCGGGGAGCTGTTTTTT; CDR3: CASARDMNTGELFF
V: TRBV19; D: .; length: 15; size: .; J: TRBJ2-7; DNA: TGTGCCAGTAGCGCAGGGAGGATCAACCCCTACGAGCAGTACTTC; CDR3: CASSAGRINPYEQYF
V: TRBV28; D: .; length: 15; size: .; J: TRBJ2-7; DNA: TGTGCCAGCAGTCCCATGACAACCAGATCCTACGAGCAGTACTTC; CDR3: CASSPMTTRSYEQYF